The 6 T cell receptor beta chains listed next were all sequenced from one sample in a study of shared clonotypes between healthy human individuals. Sequencing used immunoSEQ multiplex PCR; TCRdb keeps in-frame clones, though not all of them. Of 450,000 or so clones in the sample, roughly three quarters are singletons; the top ten hold around 11%. Sequencing used PBMCs. The receptors originated from a woman in her forties in good health. Some clones in this sample may be carry-over from other donors' samples.

V gene TRBV19 combines with J gene TRBJ2-7; 8 bases agree with TRBD2. CDR1 is LNHDA, CDR2 SQIVND, per germline (reference sequence). V was pared by 1 base and J by 3 bases, with 11 bases of the junction left unmatched. The CDR3 has 17 residues. DNA for the CDR3: TGTGCCAGTAGTATAGGGGGATGGAGTAGCGGGAACTACGAGCAGTACTTC. It encodes CASSIGGWSSGNYEQYF.

On this clone: This could be a read error, since a much larger clone is one nucleotide away. The rearrangement uses TRBV5-6 and TRBJ1-5; 11 positions match TRBD1. CDR3 length: 16 amino acids. CDR1 is SGHDT, CDR2 YYEEEE, per germline. This chain's CDR3 is CASSSRTGGLGQLQHF. In DNA, the CDR3 is TGTGCCAGCAGCAGCCGGACAGGGGGCTTGGGCCAGCTCCAGCATTTT.

This clone has a handful of counts. A far larger clone is off by one base, so a read error is likely. Within the sample, other DNA sequences also encode this same CDR3. The chain couples TRBV15 to TRBJ2-5; D possibly corresponds to TRBD1 (6 bases). The J call may be in error: the DNA end matches TRBJ2-7 better. CDR3 length: 17 residues. Germline-derived CDR1 and CDR2 are LNHNV and YYDKDF (reference sequence). CDR3 nucleotides: TGTGCCACCAGCAGAGATCTCATCGGGCAGGGGACCTACGAGCAGTACTTC. This translates into CATSRDLIGQGTYEQYF.

The V gene is TRBV5-4, the J gene TRBJ2-2, with 13 positions matching TRBD2. CDR1 SGHNT and CDR2 YYREEE come from the germline V gene (reference sequence). The CDR3 is 16 amino acids. Unmatched junction bases numbered 6, after V lost 4 bases and J lost 6 bases. The CDR3 loop is CASSRGLAGVAGELFF. For the CDR3, the DNA is TGTGCCAGCAGCAGAGGACTAGCGGGAGTCGCCGGGGAGCTGTTTTTT.

The chain is built from TRBV27 and TRBJ2-2; either TRBD1 or TRBD2 may supply D (5 bases each). In germline, CDR1 is MNHEY, CDR2 SMNVEV (reference sequence). The ends were cut back, 4 bases at V and 4 bases at J, with 16 bases in the middle. The CDR3 length is 16 residues. The CDR3 DNA reads TGTGCCAGCAGTTGGGACCCAATACAGGCCACCGGGGAGCTGTTTTTT. The encoded protein is CASSWDPIQATGELFF.

Turning to this clone: A much larger clone is a single base away; this may be a read error. The rearrangement links TRBV6-1 to TRBJ2-4; D is unclear. This CDR3 has 15 amino acids. Germline values: CDR1 MNHNS, CDR2 SASEGT. Written as DNA, the CDR3 is TGTGCCAACAGTGATTTTTTAGGCAGGAGTAACATTCAGTACTTC. It encodes CANSDFLGRSNIQYF.